This T cell receptor beta chain was captured in a study of vaccination effects on CD4 cells after COVID-19 (dated by TCRdb to the early 2020s). In the study overall: In the ViraFEST assay, PBMC were stimulated with viral peptide pools, and antigen-specific CD4+ T cell clonotypes were then identified by expansion using TCR sequencing. Participants received two doses of either the BNT162b2 or the mRNA-1273 mRNA SARS-CoV-2 vaccine. Pre-vaccine samples from two convalescent patients were drawn 16 days and one week before the first dose, 142 and 148 days after COVID-19 diagnosis. About 2.2 million PBMC per well were cultured in IMDM with about 5.4% human AB serum, 8.5 to 10 IU/ml IL-2 and gentamicin, plus 10 ug/ml peptides. The study compared SARS-CoV-2 spike-specific CD4+ TCR repertoires before and after mRNA vaccination in COVID-19 convalescent patients and infection-naive vaccine recipients. A total of some eleven COVID-19 convalescent patients and several SARS-CoV-2-naive healthy vaccine recipients were included in the full study. Cultures from other donors in the study were sequenced using the Oncomine TCR Beta short-read assay on an Illumina iSeq 100.

The method was the immunoSEQ multiplex PCR assay. DNA from the cultured, isolated CD4+ T cells was subjected to TCR beta CDR3 sequencing. Per the source publication's procedure: Non-productive TCR sequences were discarded, and reads were trimmed to the CDR3 region, with only CDR3s of 7 or more amino acids retained. The MANAFEST web app was used to identify antigen-specific clonotypes by comparing expansion in peptide wells with expansion in reference cultures. To count as positive, a clone had to show expansion at FDR<0.05 compared with the reference and with all other wells, an odds ratio above 5, and a frequency above 0.1% in two replicate wells. Clonotypes significantly expanded in SARS-CoV-2 spike wells and in at least one common cold coronavirus spike condition were defined as cross-reactive. CDR3 similarity was assessed by Levenshtein distance using the stringdist R package, and unrooted trees were constructed with ape in R 3.6.1. What TCRdb holds here is the immuneACCESS table cut down to in-frame rearrangements. Part of the clones is not present; checked against another copy, under half of the missing clones reflect an unresolved V gene, and the others are unexplained. The DNA gave D and trimming, while V, J and clone size come from that table. Across this sample there are some 63,000 clones, with 72% seen only once. The top ten constitute around 21% of the sample.

CDR1 SGDLS and CDR2 YYNGEE were looked up in the germline V gene. The CDR3 contains 16 residues, cysteine and phenylalanine counted. Solely the CDR3 DNA is kept, with 48 bases framed from the first base. Trimming takes 0 bases from V and 2 bases from J, and the germline ends sit 14 bases apart. The research as a whole found: For convalescent patients, new clones induced by the vaccine made up most of the post-vaccine spike-reactive repertoire, and these new clones were largely distinct from the clones induced by infection. Only a small number of convalescent patients were included, and no early post-infection timepoints were available, which limited the study. At late post-vaccination timepoints, both infection-induced and vaccine-induced clones showed marked clonal contraction, consistent with waning T cell responses.

After around ten days of culture, CD4+ T cells were isolated with the EasySep CD4+ T cell isolation kit. PCR-confirmed SARS-CoV-2 infection had occurred in convalescent patients between March and December 2020, before the Alpha, Beta and Delta variants emerged in the United States. On days 3 and 7, half of the culture medium was replaced with fresh IL-2-containing medium. Unless otherwise noted, each peptide stimulation condition was cultured in triplicate wells. Using Ficoll-Paque Plus gradient centrifugation, PBMC were separated from whole blood and then either used fresh or cryopreserved at -140C. The QIAamp micro DNA kit was used to extract genomic DNA from the cultured CD4+ T cells. Note on this clone: Its antigen target is currently unknown. It has no much larger one-base neighbor in the sample; base qualities were not kept.

The TCR originated in a human donor who had a prior SARS-CoV-2 infection. The sample here was CD4+ T cells from PBMCs cultured without peptide, taken before COVID-19 vaccination. The sequence joins TRBV9 to TRBJ1-2, and perhaps TRBD1 as D gene, on 5 matching bases. The sequence in DNA is TGTGCCAGCAGCGTAGCCCCTAGCAGGGCAAACTATGGCTACACCTTC. This yields the protein CASSVAPSRANYGYTF.